One T cell receptor (beta chain) is described in this entry. This sample was taken from a study of CD8 T cells in Susac syndrome. Study as a whole: Roughly eight of the sequenced Susac syndrome patients were in remission, and six had active disease. Treatment status at blood draw for the Susac syndrome patients was therapy-naive, corticosteroids, or intravenous immunoglobulin alone.

Trimming removed 5 bases at V and 5 bases at J, with 10 bases between. The CDR3 length is 13 residues. In germline, CDR1 is MDHEN, CDR2 SYDVKM. Negative magnetic isolation gave CD8+ and CD4+ cells; FACS enriched CD8+ TEMRA. An amount of RNA that ranged from roughly 0.5 to 1 ug was reverse transcribed with random hexamers. Amplification of TCR beta CDR3 used immunoSEQ multiplex PCR across 54 Vbeta and 13 Jbeta. TCRdb recomputed calls from the immunoSEQ multiplex PCR reads with MiXCR, one row per CDR3 protein. The sample lists about 140,000 distinct CDR3 sequences, 95% seen once, with around 0.2% in the top ten.

The sequence came from a human donor with Susac syndrome. The chain uses TRBV28 and TRBJ2-1; no definite D call. The material sequenced was CD8+ T cells from PBMCs. CDR3 protein: CASSGDWHNEQFF. CDR3 DNA: TGTGCCAGCAGTGGGGATTGGCACAATGAGCAGTTCTTC.